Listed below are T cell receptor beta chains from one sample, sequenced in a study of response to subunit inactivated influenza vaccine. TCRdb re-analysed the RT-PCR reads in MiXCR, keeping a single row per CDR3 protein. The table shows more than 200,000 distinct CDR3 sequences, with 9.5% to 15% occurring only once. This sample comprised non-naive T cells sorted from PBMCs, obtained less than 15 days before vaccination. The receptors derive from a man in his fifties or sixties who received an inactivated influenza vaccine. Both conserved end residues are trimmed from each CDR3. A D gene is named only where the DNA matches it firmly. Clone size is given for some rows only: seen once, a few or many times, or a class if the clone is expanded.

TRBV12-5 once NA ASGPNNAGGTEAF
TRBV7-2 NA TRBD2 ASSLVGGGTYNEQF
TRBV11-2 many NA ASSLRAGDNSPLH
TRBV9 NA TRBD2 ASSVAGGLETQY
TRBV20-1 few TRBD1 SATRTGGHYEQY
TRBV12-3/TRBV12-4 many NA ASSLALFTRDTEAF
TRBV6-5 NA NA ASRKIESEQY
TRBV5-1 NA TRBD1 ASRFDRGTNEKLF
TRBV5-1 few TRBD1 ASSLGTGNIETQY
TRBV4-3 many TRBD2 ASSQTSGSRTEQY
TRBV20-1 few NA SAARSSTDTQY
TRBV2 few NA ASSRTEDEQY
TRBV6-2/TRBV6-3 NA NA ASSSAKDTQY
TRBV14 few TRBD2 ASSQGFTSGRGGTDTQY
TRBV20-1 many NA SANAGSNTEAF
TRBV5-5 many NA ASSLEVRGGYNEQF
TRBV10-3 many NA AISESTPGIGNTIY
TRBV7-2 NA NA ASSLAGPHNEQF
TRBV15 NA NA ATSRAISTGYGYT
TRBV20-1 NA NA SAKGGGDSNTGELF
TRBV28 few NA ASSFRETQY
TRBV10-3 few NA AISETRTPLGETQY
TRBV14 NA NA ASSHLASSYNEQF
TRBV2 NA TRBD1 ASSGGQRLNTEAF
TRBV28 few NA ASNNDPSPLH
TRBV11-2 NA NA ASSLGSSRGT
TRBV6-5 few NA ASSHHPRQPNYGYT
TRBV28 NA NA ASSLQRDWEDETQY
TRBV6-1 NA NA ASSEDRAGELF
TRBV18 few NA ASSGVWGDRTYEQY
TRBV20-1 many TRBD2 SARDFGSGREQY
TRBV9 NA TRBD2 ASSLSGSGTGELF
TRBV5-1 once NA ASRLTVENGYT
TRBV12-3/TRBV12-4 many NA ASSPQGGSNQPQH
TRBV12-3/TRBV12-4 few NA ASSWQGADTDTQY